This T cell receptor beta chain was captured in a study of cytomegalovirus exposure and HLA in healthy donors. Study findings and constraints: With high specificity and sensitivity, the classifier reportedly diagnosed cytomegalovirus status. Of the V segments, some could not be distinguished, including TRBV6-2 and TRBV6-3, and were excluded. Altogether, 164 TCR beta chains were recorded as cytomegalovirus-associated.

A note on this clone: The antigen is not known.

The J segment lost 8 bases and the V segment lost 2 bases, leaving 2 bases of the junction unmatched. CDR1 and CDR2 from the germline V gene are MNHEY and SMNVEV (reference sequence). CDR3 size: 13 residues. This PCR relied on a set of 60 Vbeta primers and 13 Jbeta primers. Sequencing was performed with immunoSEQ multiplex PCR; in TCRdb, only in-frame clones are kept and a portion is missing. The data show around 150,000 clones, 76% seen once. V usage is TRBV27 and J usage is TRBJ2-1; 8 bases fit TRBD2. Sequencing input: PBMCs. The TCR sequence derives from a female donor in good health and CMV-seropositive. CDR3 nucleotides: TGTGCCAGCAGTTTAGGGACTAGGGATGAGCAGTTCTTC. It encodes CASSLGTRDEQFF.